This T cell receptor beta chain was sequenced for a study of T cell responses to AZD1222 COVID-19 vaccine. Trimming took 0 bases from V and 8 from J; bases not matched to a gene: 5. There are 15 residues in the CDR3. Germline loops: CDR1 SGDLS, CDR2 YYNGEE. Sequenced by immunoSEQ multiplex PCR; TCRdb stores in-frame clones only, minus some. The sample consists of roughly 130,000 clones, about 90% of them appearing once. The rearrangement uses TRBV9 and TRBJ2-1; TRBD2 matches at 10 bases. Material: peripheral blood, obtained on day 0 of MenACWY control vaccination. This receptor was identified in an adult in good health. The CDR3 coding sequence is TGTGCCAGCAGCGTAGAAGCGGGAGGGCGCGATGAGCAGTTCTTC. Translated, it gives CASSVEAGGRDEQFF.